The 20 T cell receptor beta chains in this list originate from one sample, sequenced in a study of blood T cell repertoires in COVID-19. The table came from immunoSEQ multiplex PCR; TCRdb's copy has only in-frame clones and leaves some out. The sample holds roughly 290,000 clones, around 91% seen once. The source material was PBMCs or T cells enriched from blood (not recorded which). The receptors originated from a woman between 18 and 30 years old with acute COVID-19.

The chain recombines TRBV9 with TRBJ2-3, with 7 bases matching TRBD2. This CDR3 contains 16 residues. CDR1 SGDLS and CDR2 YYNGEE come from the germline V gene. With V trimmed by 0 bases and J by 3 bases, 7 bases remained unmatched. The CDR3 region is CASSVVHGRSTDTQYF. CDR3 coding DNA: TGTGCCAGCAGCGTAGTGCACGGGAGGAGTACAGATACGCAGTATTTT.

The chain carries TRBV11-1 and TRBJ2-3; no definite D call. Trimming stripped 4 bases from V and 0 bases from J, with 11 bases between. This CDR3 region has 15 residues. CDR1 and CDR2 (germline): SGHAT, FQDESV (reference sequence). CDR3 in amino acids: CASSSAPLSTDTQYF. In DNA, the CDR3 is TGTGCCAGCAGCTCCGCCCCACTTAGCACAGATACGCAGTATTTT.

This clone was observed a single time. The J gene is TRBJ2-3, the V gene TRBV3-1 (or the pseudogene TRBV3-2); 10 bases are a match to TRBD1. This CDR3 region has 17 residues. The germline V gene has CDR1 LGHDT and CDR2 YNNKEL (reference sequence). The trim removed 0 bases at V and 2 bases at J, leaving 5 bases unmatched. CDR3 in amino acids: CASSQERGTGDTDTQYF. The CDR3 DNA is TGTGCCAGCAGCCAAGAGAGGGGGACAGGGGACACAGATACGCAGTATTTT.

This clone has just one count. CDR3 region: CASSYSGREKLFF. CDR3 nucleotides: TGTGCCAGCAGTTACTCGGGCCGCGAAAAACTGTTTTTT. The rearrangement joins TRBV6-5 to TRBJ1-4; unclear D gene. The CDR3 runs 13 residues. From germline, CDR1 is MNHEY and CDR2 SVGAGI. V dropped 0 bases and J dropped 8 bases, with 7 bases sitting between them.

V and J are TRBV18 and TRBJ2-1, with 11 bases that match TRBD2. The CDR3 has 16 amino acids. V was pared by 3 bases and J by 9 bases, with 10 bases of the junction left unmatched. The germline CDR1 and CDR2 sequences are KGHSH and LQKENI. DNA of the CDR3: TGTGCCAGCTCACCCCAGCTAGCGGGAGGATTAGGTGAGCAGTTCTTC. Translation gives CASSPQLAGGLGEQFF.

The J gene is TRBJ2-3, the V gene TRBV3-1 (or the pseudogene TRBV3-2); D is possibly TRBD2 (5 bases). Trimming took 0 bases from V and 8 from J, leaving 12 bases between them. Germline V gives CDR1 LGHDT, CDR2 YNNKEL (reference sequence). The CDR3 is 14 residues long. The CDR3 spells CASSQEPGLGTQYF. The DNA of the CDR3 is TGTGCCAGCAGCCAAGAGCCCGGACTGGGTACGCAGTATTTT.

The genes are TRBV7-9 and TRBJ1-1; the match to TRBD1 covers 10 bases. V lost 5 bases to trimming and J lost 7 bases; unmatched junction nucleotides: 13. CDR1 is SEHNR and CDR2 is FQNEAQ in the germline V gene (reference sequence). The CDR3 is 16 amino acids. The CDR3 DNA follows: TGTGCCAGCAGCCGTACCGGGACAGGGGTCAATTTTGAAGCTTTCTTT. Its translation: CASSRTGTGVNFEAFF.

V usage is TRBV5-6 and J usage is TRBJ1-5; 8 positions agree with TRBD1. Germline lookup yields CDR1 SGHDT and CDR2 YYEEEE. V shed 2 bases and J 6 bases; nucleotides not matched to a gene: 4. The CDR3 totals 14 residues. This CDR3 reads CASSFGTGGQPQHF. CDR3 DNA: TGTGCCAGCAGCTTTGGGACAGGAGGTCAGCCCCAGCATTTT.

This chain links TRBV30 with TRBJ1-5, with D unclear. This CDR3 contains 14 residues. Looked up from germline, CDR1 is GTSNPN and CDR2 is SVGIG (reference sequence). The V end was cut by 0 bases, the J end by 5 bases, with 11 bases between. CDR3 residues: CAWSVLRSDQPQHF. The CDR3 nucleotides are TGTGCCTGGAGTGTACTGAGGTCTGATCAGCCCCAGCATTTT.

The CDR3 here is CASSPPGASGRETQYF. In nucleotides, the CDR3 is TGTGCCAGTAGCCCTCCAGGGGCTAGCGGGAGGGAGACCCAGTACTTC. The V gene is TRBV19, the J gene TRBJ2-5; the match to TRBD2 covers 11 bases. CDR1 is LNHDA, CDR2 SQIVND, per germline (reference sequence). The CDR3 length is 16 residues. Trimming cost V 6 bases and J 5 bases; bases outside gene matches: 11.

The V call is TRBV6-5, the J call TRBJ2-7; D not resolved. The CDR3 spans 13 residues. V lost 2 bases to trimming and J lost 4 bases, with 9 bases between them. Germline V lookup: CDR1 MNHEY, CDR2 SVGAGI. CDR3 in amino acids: CASSYSTTYEQYF. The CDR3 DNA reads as TGTGCCAGCAGTTACAGCACCACGTACGAGCAGTACTTC.

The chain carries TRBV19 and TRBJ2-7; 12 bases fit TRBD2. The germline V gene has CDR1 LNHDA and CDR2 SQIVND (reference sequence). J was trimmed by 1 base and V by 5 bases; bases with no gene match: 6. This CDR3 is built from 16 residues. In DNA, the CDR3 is TGTGCCAGTAGTGCCCTCGGGACTAGCGGGTCCTACGAGCAGTACTTC. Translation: CASSALGTSGSYEQYF.

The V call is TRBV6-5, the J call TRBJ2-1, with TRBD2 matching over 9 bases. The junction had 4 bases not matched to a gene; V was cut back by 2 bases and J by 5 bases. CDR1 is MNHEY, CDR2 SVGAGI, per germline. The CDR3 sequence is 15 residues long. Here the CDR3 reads CASSYRGLAHNEQFF. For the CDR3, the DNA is TGTGCCAGCAGTTACCGGGGACTAGCCCACAATGAGCAGTTCTTC.

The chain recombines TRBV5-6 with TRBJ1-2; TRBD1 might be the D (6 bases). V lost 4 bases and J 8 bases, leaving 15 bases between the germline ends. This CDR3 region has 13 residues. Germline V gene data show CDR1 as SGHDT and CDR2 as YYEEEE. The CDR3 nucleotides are TGTGCCAGCAGCCTGACAGGTCGGGCAGGCTACACCTTC. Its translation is CASSLTGRAGYTF.

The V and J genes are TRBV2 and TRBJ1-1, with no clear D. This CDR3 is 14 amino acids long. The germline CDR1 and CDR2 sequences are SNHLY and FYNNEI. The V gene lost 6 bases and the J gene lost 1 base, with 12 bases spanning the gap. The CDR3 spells CASRTREGNTEAFF. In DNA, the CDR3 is TGTGCCAGCAGAACCCGGGAGGGGAACACTGAAGCTTTCTTT.

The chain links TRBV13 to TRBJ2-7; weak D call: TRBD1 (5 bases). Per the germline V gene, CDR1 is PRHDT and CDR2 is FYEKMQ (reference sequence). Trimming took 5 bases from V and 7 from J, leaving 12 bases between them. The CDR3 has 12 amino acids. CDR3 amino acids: CASSDDRQEQYF. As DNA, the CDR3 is TGTGCCAGCAGCGACGACAGACAGGAGCAGTACTTC.

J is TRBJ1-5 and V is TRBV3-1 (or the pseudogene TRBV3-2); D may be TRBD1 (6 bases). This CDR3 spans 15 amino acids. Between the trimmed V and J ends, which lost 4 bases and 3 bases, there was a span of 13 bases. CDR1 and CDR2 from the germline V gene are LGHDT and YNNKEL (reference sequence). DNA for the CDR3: TGTGCCAGCAGCCCGGGGACACCAAACAATCAGCCCCAGCATTTT. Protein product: CASSPGTPNNQPQHF.

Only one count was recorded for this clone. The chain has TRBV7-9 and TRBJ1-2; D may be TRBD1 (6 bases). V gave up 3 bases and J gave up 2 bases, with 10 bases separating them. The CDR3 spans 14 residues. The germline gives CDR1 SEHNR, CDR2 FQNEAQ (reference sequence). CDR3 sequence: CASSLVQGNYGYTF. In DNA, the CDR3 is TGTGCCAGCAGCTTGGTTCAGGGGAACTATGGCTACACCTTC.

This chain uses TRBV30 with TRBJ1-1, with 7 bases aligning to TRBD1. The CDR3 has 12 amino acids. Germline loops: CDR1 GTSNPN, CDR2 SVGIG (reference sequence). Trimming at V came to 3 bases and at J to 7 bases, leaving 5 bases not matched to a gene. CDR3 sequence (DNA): TGTGCCTGGAGGAGGGACAGAGTTGAAGCTTTCTTT. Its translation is CAWRRDRVEAFF.

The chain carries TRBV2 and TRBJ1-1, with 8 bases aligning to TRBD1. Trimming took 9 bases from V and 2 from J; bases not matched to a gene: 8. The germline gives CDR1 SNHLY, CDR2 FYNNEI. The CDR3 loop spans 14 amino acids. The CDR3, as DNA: TGTGCCAGTACCACACAGGGGGTAAACACTGAAGCTTTCTTT. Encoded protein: CASTTQGVNTEAFF.